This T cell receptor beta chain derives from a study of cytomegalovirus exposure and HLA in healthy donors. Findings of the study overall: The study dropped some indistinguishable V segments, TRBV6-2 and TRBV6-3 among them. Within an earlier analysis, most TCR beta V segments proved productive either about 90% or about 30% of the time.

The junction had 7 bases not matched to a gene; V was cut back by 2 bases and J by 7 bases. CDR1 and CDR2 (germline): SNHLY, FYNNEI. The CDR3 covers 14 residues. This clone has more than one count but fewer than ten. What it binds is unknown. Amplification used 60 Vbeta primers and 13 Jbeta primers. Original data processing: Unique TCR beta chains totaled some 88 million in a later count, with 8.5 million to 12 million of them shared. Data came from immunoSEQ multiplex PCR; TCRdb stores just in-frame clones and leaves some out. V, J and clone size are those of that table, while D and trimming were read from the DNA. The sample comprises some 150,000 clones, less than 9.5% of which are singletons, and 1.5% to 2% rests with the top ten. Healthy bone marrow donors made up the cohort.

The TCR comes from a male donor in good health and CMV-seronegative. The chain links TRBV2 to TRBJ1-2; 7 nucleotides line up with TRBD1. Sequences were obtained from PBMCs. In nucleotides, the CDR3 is TGTGCCAGCAGTGAACAGGGGGATTCTGTTGGCTACACCTTC. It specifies CASSEQGDSVGYTF.